Described below is a single T cell receptor beta chain sequence and its context. The antigen is not known. This record belongs to a study of cytomegalovirus exposure and HLA in healthy donors. General observations from the study: In vitro confirmation showed three CMV-associated chains to be CMV antigen specific. Most sequenced TCRs were rare (though some public TCRs occurred in many donors). Accounts indicate the classifier identified cytomegalovirus status with strong specificity and sensitivity.

The donors were in the approximately 130-subject validation cohort, distinct from the approximately 610-subject first cohort. Germline V lookup: CDR1 SGHDT, CDR2 YYEEEE. V lost 0 bases to trimming and J lost 8 bases, with 11 bases between them. The length of the CDR3 is 14 residues. Sequenced by immunoSEQ multiplex PCR; TCRdb stores in-frame clones only, minus some. The repertoire includes 100,000 to 120,000 clones, over 75% of them detected once, and about 1.5% sits in the top ten. The receptor was derived from a young woman in good health and CMV-seropositive. The rearrangement joins TRBV5-6 to TRBJ1-4; D gene uncertain. Input material: PBMCs. This CDR3 reads CASSLVGSQEKLFF. The CDR3 DNA reads TGTGCCAGCAGCTTGGTGGGCAGCCAGGAAAAACTGTTTTTT.